This TCR beta chain was sequenced in a study of cytomegalovirus exposure and HLA in healthy donors. Amplification used 60 Vbeta primers and 13 Jbeta primers. Sequencing used immunoSEQ multiplex PCR; TCRdb keeps in-frame clones, though not all of them. The sample yields about 110,000 clones, around 70% seen once. CDR3 length equals 16 residues. The germline V gene encodes CDR1 SGHVS and CDR2 FQNEAQ. V lost 1 base, J lost 4 bases, and 13 bases lay in between. V usage is TRBV7-8 and J usage is TRBJ2-2; TRBD2 is a possible D gene (5 bases). The TCR comes from a boy aged 5-17 years in good health and CMV-seronegative. The material sequenced was PBMCs. The CDR3 here is CASSLVYTSSTGELFF. CDR3 DNA sequence: TGTGCCAGCAGCTTAGTTTATACTAGTTCCACCGGGGAGCTGTTTTTT.